The rows below give T cell receptor beta chains drawn from one sample of a study of CD8 T cells in ankylosing spondylitis. MiXCR, applied by TCRdb to the 5' RACE reads, yields one record per CDR3 protein. The profile shows 350,000 or so distinct CDR3 sequences, under 14% of them singletons. Sequenced: blood, either unsorted or a sorted T cell fraction (not recorded which). The origin of the receptors is a female donor with ankylosing spondylitis or in good health (not recorded which). Each CDR3 is given with its conserved first and last residue. The D gene is left open where the match is weak. Only some rows state a clone size, as once, few, many or a class for expanded clones.

V,J,D,size,DNA,CDR3
TRBV7-8,TRBJ2-7,NA,many,TGTGCCAGCAGCTTAGGCAGGGCAAACTCCTACGAGCAGTACTTC,CASSLGRANSYEQYF
TRBV7-9,TRBJ2-1,NA,many,TGTGCCAGCAGCTTAGGGACTATTCTCAATGAGCAGTTCTTC,CASSLGTILNEQFF
TRBV18,TRBJ2-3,TRBD2,many,TGTGCCAGCTCACCAAGACTAGCGGGAGACGCAGATACGCAGTATTTT,CASSPRLAGDADTQYF
TRBV29-1,TRBJ2-3,NA,many,TGCAGCGTTGAAGATCACAGGGCGACAGATACGCAGTATTTT,CSVEDHRATDTQYF
TRBV5-1,TRBJ2-7,NA,many,TGCGCCAGCAGCTCGGGGACTGGAACCTACGAGCAGTACTTC,CASSSGTGTYEQYF
TRBV5-1,TRBJ2-7,TRBD1,many,TGCGCCAGCAGCTTAACCCGGGACAGAAGTTACGAGCAGTACTTC,CASSLTRDRSYEQYF
TRBV12-3/TRBV12-4,TRBJ2-7,NA,few,TGTGCCAGCAGTTTACAGGGACGGTGGGAGCAGTACTTC,CASSLQGRWEQYF
TRBV7-3,TRBJ2-3,NA,NA,TGTGCCAGCAGCCAGCGGGTGAGCACAGATGCGCAGTATTTT,CASSQRVSTDAQYF
TRBV11-2,TRBJ2-1,TRBD2,NA,TGTGCCGGCAGCCCAAAGGGGCCAGCGGGGTTCTCCTACAATGAGCAGTTCTTC,CAGSPKGPAGFSYNEQFF
TRBV24-1,TRBJ2-1,TRBD2,many,TGTGCCACCAGTGACTCCTGGGGGGGCAATGAGCAGTTCTTC,CATSDSWGGNEQFF
TRBV20-1,TRBJ1-5,NA,few,TGCAGTGCTAGAGGGTCGCAGGGGCAGGGGAATCAGCCCCAGCATTTT,CSARGSQGQGNQPQHF
TRBV5-1,TRBJ2-7,NA,NA,TGCGCCAGCAGCTCCAGATTCGGTACAGGTGATGCCTACGAGCAGTACTTC,CASSSRFGTGDAYEQYF
TRBV28,TRBJ2-4,NA,NA,TGTGCCAGCACCGACAGAGGAGAAGCCAAAAACATTCAGTGCTTC,CASTDRGEAKNIQCF
TRBV18,TRBJ2-7,TRBD1,NA,TGTGCCAGCTCACCCTCGACAGGGTTAGACGAGCAGTACTTC,CASSPSTGLDEQYF
TRBV6-2/TRBV6-3,TRBJ2-1,NA,many,TGTGCCAGCAGTTATCCCAGCGAGCAGTTCTTC,CASSYPSEQFF
TRBV12-3/TRBV12-4,TRBJ2-7,TRBD1,NA,TGTGCCAGCAGTTTCACAGGGGTGGGGACCTACGAGCAGTACTTC,CASSFTGVGTYEQYF
TRBV12-3/TRBV12-4,TRBJ1-2,TRBD1,many,TGTGCCAGCAGCCGACAGGGTACCTATGGCTACACCTTC,CASSRQGTYGYTF
TRBV5-1,TRBJ2-1,TRBD2,many,TGCGCCAGCAGCTTGGGGACTAGCCTCTACAATGAGCAGTTCTTC,CASSLGTSLYNEQFF
TRBV5-1,TRBJ1-4,TRBD1,many,TGCGCCAGCAGCGGGGGACAGGGGGCTTCTAATGAAAAACTGTTTTTT,CASSGGQGASNEKLFF
TRBV5-1,TRBJ2-7,NA,many,TGCGCCAGCAGCGTGGCCCTTGGAGGGGGCCAGTACTTC,CASSVALGGGQYF
TRBV9,TRBJ1-2,NA,many,TGTGCCAGCAGCGTCGACCATAACTATGGCTACACCTTC,CASSVDHNYGYTF
TRBV5-1,TRBJ2-1,NA,many,TGCGCCAGCAGCCCGACGGCAGAGGCCTACAATGAGCAGTTCTTC,CASSPTAEAYNEQFF
TRBV20-1,TRBJ2-5,NA,NA,TGCAGTGCTAGAGTCCGCGGGACACCGAAAGAGACCCAGTACTTC,CSARVRGTPKETQYF
TRBV24-1,TRBJ2-3,NA,NA,TGTGCCACCAGTGATTCCCTCGGTAGTTCCAGAAGGGAAACAGATACGCAGTATTTT,CATSDSLGSSRRETDTQYF
TRBV5-1,TRBJ2-3,NA,many,TGCGCCAGCAGCTCCCGGGACAGTATCGGAGGGACGCAGTATTTT,CASSSRDSIGGTQYF
TRBV6-1,TRBJ1-3,NA,many,TGTGCCAGCACCAACTCCGTCCCGAGCTCTGGAAACACCATATATTTT,CASTNSVPSSGNTIYF
TRBV20-1,TRBJ2-5,NA,NA,TGCAGTGCTAAGAGGGGGCAAGAGACCCAGTACTTC,CSAKRGQETQYF
TRBV20-1,TRBJ1-3,NA,many,TGCAGTGCTAGAGGGACGTCTGGAAACACCATATATTTT,CSARGTSGNTIYF
TRBV20-1,TRBJ1-1,NA,many,TGCAGTGCCCTCGGGCGGAACACTGAAGCTTTCTTT,CSALGRNTEAFF
TRBV11-3,TRBJ1-1,NA,NA,TGTGCCAGCAGCCCGAGGGAGGGACCGGCTTTCTTT,CASSPREGPAFF
TRBV18,TRBJ2-1,TRBD2,once,TGTGCCAGCTCACCACCGAACACTAGCGGGAGGGATGAGCAGTTCTTC,CASSPPNTSGRDEQFF
TRBV15,TRBJ2-4,NA,NA,TGTGCCACCAGCGGGGAGTCGACTAAACAGTACTTC,CATSGESTKQYF
TRBV20-1,TRBJ2-2,NA,many,TGCACTTTGAGACCGACAGGGAACACCGGGGAGCTGTTTTTT,CTLRPTGNTGELFF
TRBV27,TRBJ2-3,NA,few,TGTGCCAGCAGTTTGATGGGGCGGAGTGCTAGCACAGATACGCAGTATTTT,CASSLMGRSASTDTQYF
TRBV4-3,TRBJ2-2,TRBD1,many,TGCGCCAGCAGCGTCCAGACAGGGGGGGCCGGGGAGCTGTTTTTT,CASSVQTGGAGELFF
TRBV20-1,TRBJ2-1,TRBD2,few,TGCAGTGCTAGAAATAAAGGGTCCTCTAGCGGGAGCTCCTACAATGAGCAGTTCTTC,CSARNKGSSSGSSYNEQFF
TRBV12-3/TRBV12-4,TRBJ1-6,NA,many,TGTGCCAGCAGTTTGATGGCACGAAATTCACCCCTCCACTTT,CASSLMARNSPLHF
TRBV18,TRBJ1-5,NA,NA,TGTGCCAGCTCACCAGACAGGTATCAGCCCCAGCATTTT,CASSPDRYQPQHF
TRBV20-1,TRBJ2-2,NA,many,TGCAGTGCTAGGGGGACCACAACCGGGGAGCTGTTTTTT,CSARGTTTGELFF
TRBV5-1,TRBJ2-7,TRBD1,few,TGCGCCAGCAGTTTTATCTCCGGGACAGAATCTTTC,CASSFISGTESF
TRBV5-1,TRBJ1-1,NA,NA,TGCGCCAGCAGCTACTCCGGGACGCAGGCCACTGAAGCTTTCTTT,CASSYSGTQATEAFF
TRBV5-1,TRBJ2-2,TRBD1,NA,TGCGCCAGCAGCTTGTTTGGACAGGGGGCGGACACCGGGGAGCTGTTTTTT,CASSLFGQGADTGELFF
TRBV6-2/TRBV6-3,TRBJ1-1,TRBD1,NA,TGTGCCAGCGAGACCGGACAGGGGGTGTATCCTAAAGCTTTCTTT,CASETGQGVYPKAFF
TRBV5-8,TRBJ1-6,TRBD1,NA,TGTGCCAGCAGCTACCGGACAGGCGGCTCCTATAATTCACCCCTCCACTTT,CASSYRTGGSYNSPLHF
TRBV19,TRBJ2-7,TRBD1,few,TGTGCCAGTAGTACGGGGACAGCCATCTACGAGCAGTACTTC,CASSTGTAIYEQYF
TRBV5-4,TRBJ2-1,NA,many,TGTGCCAGCAGCCGAATCGCCGATGAGCAGTTCTTC,CASSRIADEQFF
TRBV11-1,TRBJ2-7,NA,many,TGTGCCAGCAGCTTAGGGGCGCGGTACGAGCAGTACTTC,CASSLGARYEQYF
TRBV5-1,TRBJ2-7,NA,few,TGCGCCAGCAGCCTGATGGACGGGAACTACGAGCAGTACTTC,CASSLMDGNYEQYF
TRBV15,TRBJ1-2,NA,few,TGTGCCACCAGCGAAAAACAGGGACATGGCTACACCTTC,CATSEKQGHGYTF